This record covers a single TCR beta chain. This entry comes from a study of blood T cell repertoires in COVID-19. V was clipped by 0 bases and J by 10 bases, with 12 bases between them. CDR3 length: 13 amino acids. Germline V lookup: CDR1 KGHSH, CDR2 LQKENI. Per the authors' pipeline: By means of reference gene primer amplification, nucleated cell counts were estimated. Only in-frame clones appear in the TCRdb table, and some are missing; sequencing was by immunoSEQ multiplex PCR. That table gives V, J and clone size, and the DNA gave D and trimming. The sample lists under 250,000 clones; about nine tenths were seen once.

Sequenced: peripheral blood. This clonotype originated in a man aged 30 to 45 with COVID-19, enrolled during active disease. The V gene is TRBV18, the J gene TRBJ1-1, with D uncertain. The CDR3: CASSPPGALGAFF. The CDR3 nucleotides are TGTGCCAGCTCACCACCGGGAGCTCTAGGAGCTTTCTTT.